These 5 T cell receptor beta chains originate from one sample sequenced in a study of immune evolution from preneoplasia to lung adenocarcinoma. Sequencing was performed with immunoSEQ multiplex PCR; in TCRdb, only in-frame clones are kept and a portion is missing. The sample consists of about 3,700 clones, almost 85% of them appearing once. The material sequenced was FFPE invasive lung adenocarcinoma tissue. These TCRs come from a person between 50 and 60 years old with lung adenocarcinoma.

The V gene is TRBV5-1, the J gene TRBJ2-7; D not resolved. The V and J ends lost 4 bases and 6 bases respectively, with 17 bases between them. The CDR3 runs to 14 residues. Germline loops: CDR1 SGHRS, CDR2 YFSETQ. In DNA, the CDR3 is TGCGCCAGCAGCCCTGATACTGGGATCTTCGAGCAGTACTTC. Translation: CASSPDTGIFEQYF. The whole variable domain, remainder taken from reference TRBV5-1 and TRBJ2-7, is KAGVTQTPRYLIKTRGQQVTLSCSPISGHRSVSWYQQTPGQGLQFLFEYFSETQRNKGNFPGRFSGRQFSNSRSEMNVSTLELGDSALYLCASSPDTGIFEQYFGPGTRLTVT.

The chain couples TRBV5-6 to TRBJ2-4, with D perhaps matching TRBD1 (6 bases). The CDR3 contains 16 residues. Looked up from germline, CDR1 is SGHDT and CDR2 is YYEEEE. The germline V and J ends were trimmed by 6 bases and 0 bases, with 16 bases remaining between them. The CDR3 DNA follows: TGTGCCAGCACCATGGGAACAGGGTTAGCCAAAAACATTCAGTACTTC. Protein product: CASTMGTGLAKNIQYF.

The gene calls are TRBV5-1 and TRBJ2-3, with 10 bases fitting TRBD2. CDR3 size: 16 residues. J lost 3 bases, V lost 4 bases, and 8 bases had no gene match. Germline lookup yields CDR1 SGHRS and CDR2 YFSETQ. CDR3 sequence (DNA): TGCGCCAGCAGCCCCAGCGGGAGGGCCGCTACAGATACGCAGTATTTT. This translates into CASSPSGRAATDTQYF.

The count of this clone is one. J is TRBJ2-2 and V is TRBV9; 9 positions match TRBD1. The V gene's germline CDR1 is SGDLS and CDR2 YYNGEE. The CDR3 runs to 16 residues. J gave up 4 bases and V 0 bases, and 4 bases lay outside the gene matches. CDR3 sequence: CASSVAETGGTGELFF. The CDR3 bases are TGTGCCAGCAGCGTAGCTGAGACAGGGGGCACCGGGGAGCTGTTTTTT. The variable domain in full, with the rest retrieved from reference TRBV9 and TRBJ2-2, is DSGVTQTPKHLITATGQRVTLRCSPRSGDLSVYWYQQSLDQGLQFLIQYYNGEERAKGNILERFSAQQFPDLHSELNLSSLELGDSALYFCASSVAETGGTGELFFGEGSRLTVL.

The chain uses TRBV5-4 and TRBJ2-1; either TRBD1 or TRBD2 may supply D (5 bases each). This CDR3 comprises 15 residues. CDR1 is SGHNT, CDR2 YYREEE, per germline (reference sequence). Trimming cost V 0 bases and J 2 bases, with 9 bases left between them. CDR3 sequence reads: CASSLETGPYNEQFF. Written as DNA, the CDR3 is TGTGCCAGCAGCTTGGAGACGGGGCCCTACAATGAGCAGTTCTTC.